A single sample is the source of the 15 T cell receptor beta chains below, sequenced in a study of cytomegalovirus exposure and HLA in healthy donors. Amplification used 60 Vbeta primers and 13 Jbeta primers. Profiling relied on immunoSEQ multiplex PCR, and the TCRdb table lists in-frame clones only, not all of them. The table has 200,000 or so clones, around 81% seen once. The sample comprised PBMCs. These receptors all come from a woman aged 18-29 years in good health and CMV-seropositive.

J is TRBJ1-2 and V is TRBV6-6; D perhaps matches TRBD1 (5 bases). V was pared by 0 bases and J by 4 bases, with 12 bases between. The length of the CDR3 is 15 residues. Germline loops: CDR1 MNHNY, CDR2 SVGAGI (reference sequence). The CDR3 DNA reads as TGTGCCAGCAGTTACTCATCGGGGGTTGGCTATGGCTACACCTTC. Translating gives CASSYSSGVGYGYTF.

CDR3 region: CASSSDRGYETQYF. The DNA of the CDR3 is TGTGCCAGCAGTTCCGACAGGGGGTACGAGACCCAGTACTTC. This chain links TRBV6-6 with TRBJ2-5, with TRBD1 matching over 9 bases. From germline, CDR1 is MNHNY and CDR2 SVGAGI (reference sequence). The CDR3 is 14 amino acids. Trimming cost V 4 bases and J 5 bases; bases outside gene matches: 5.

The chain links TRBV5-1 to TRBJ2-5; 7 bases agree with TRBD1. Trimming removed 4 bases from V and 1 base from J; junction bases left unmatched: 4. This CDR3 comprises 14 residues. CDR1 and CDR2 (germline): SGHRS, YFSETQ. CDR3 in DNA: TGCGCCAGCAGCCCGGGACAGTCCCAAGAGACCCAGTACTTC. It translates to CASSPGQSQETQYF.

The CDR3 spells CASSQVSRGAVNEQFF. The CDR3 DNA follows: TGTGCCAGCAGCCAAGTGTCGCGGGGGGCCGTAAATGAGCAGTTCTTC. J is TRBJ2-1 and V is TRBV14; 8 bases map to TRBD2. The ends lost 1 base at V and 7 bases at J; junction bases unmatched: 9. The CDR3 loop spans 16 amino acids. Germline CDR1 and CDR2: SGHDN and FVKESK.

The chain is built from TRBV29-1 and TRBJ2-1; TRBD1 is a possible D gene (6 bases). From germline, CDR1 is SQVTM and CDR2 ANQGSEA. The CDR3 runs 16 residues. V lost 5 bases and J 1 base, leaving 18 bases between the germline ends. In nucleotides, the CDR3 is TGCAGCGTTAGGGACACACGCTCCGGGTCCTACAATGAGCAGTTCTTC. Its translation is CSVRDTRSGSYNEQFF.

The V gene is TRBV27, the J gene TRBJ2-5, with 11 bases identical to TRBD2. Germline CDR1 reads MNHEY; CDR2 reads SMNVEV (reference sequence). This CDR3 is 16 amino acids long. The ends lost 5 bases at V and 4 bases at J; junction bases unmatched: 9. CDR3 sequence (DNA): TGTGCCAGCAGTACAACTAGCGGGGGAGGTGGAGAGACCCAGTACTTC. Amino acid sequence: CASSTTSGGGGETQYF.

This clone turned up a few times. The rearrangement links TRBV9 to TRBJ2-3; 8 bases are a match to TRBD1. V was pared by 4 bases and J by 2 bases, with 6 bases of the junction left unmatched. Germline V gene lookup returns CDR1 SGDLS and CDR2 YYNGEE. The CDR3 sequence is 15 residues long. CDR3 sequence: CASSPWDRFTDTQYF. As DNA, the CDR3 is TGTGCCAGCAGCCCCTGGGACAGGTTCACAGATACGCAGTATTTT.

This rearrangement joins TRBV5-1 to TRBJ2-3; TRBD1 matches at 7 bases. J was trimmed by 4 bases and V by 1 base; bases with no gene match: 6. There are 15 residues in the CDR3. CDR1 and CDR2 from the germline V gene are SGHRS and YFSETQ. For the CDR3, the DNA is TGCGCCAGCAGCTTGATGACGACAGGGCCAGATACGCAGTATTTT. Protein product: CASSLMTTGPDTQYF.

Details on this clone: Other DNA sequences from this sample encode an identical CDR3 as well. The chain couples TRBV15 to TRBJ2-5; D may be TRBD2 (5 bases). This CDR3 has 15 residues. The V gene's germline CDR1 is LNHNV and CDR2 YYDKDF (reference sequence). With 0 bases removed from V and 5 bases from J, the gap between germline ends came to 13 bases. The CDR3 here is CATSRDRRGGETQYF. Here the CDR3 DNA reads TGTGCCACCAGCAGAGATCGCCGGGGTGGGGAGACCCAGTACTTC.

The chain joins TRBV5-6 to TRBJ2-7, with TRBD2 matching 10 bases. The germline CDR1 and CDR2 sequences are SGHDT and YYEEEE. The CDR3 sequence is 15 residues long. V gave up 0 bases and J gave up 7 bases; unmatched junction bases: 7. The CDR3 loop reads CASSLELAGSREQYF. The CDR3 DNA reads TGTGCCAGCAGCTTGGAACTAGCGGGGAGCCGGGAGCAGTACTTC.

The V and J genes are TRBV2 and TRBJ2-2; D possibly corresponds to TRBD1 (6 bases). V lost 7 bases to trimming and J lost 4 bases, with 10 bases between them. CDR1 SNHLY and CDR2 FYNNEI come from the germline V gene. The CDR3 sequence is 13 residues long. CDR3 residues: CASKQGFTGELFF. In DNA form, the CDR3 reads TGTGCCAGCAAACAGGGTTTCACCGGGGAGCTGTTTTTT.

The V and J genes are TRBV5-1 and TRBJ2-1; TRBD2 aligns across 9 bases. The CDR3 extends over 15 amino acids. V trimming: 1 base; J trimming: 8 bases; junction bases outside the gene matches: 7. Germline CDR1 and CDR2: SGHRS and YFSETQ. The CDR3 spells CASSLRGGGADEQFF. The CDR3, as DNA: TGCGCCAGCAGCTTGAGGGGCGGGGGGGCCGATGAGCAGTTCTTC.

V is TRBV19 and J is TRBJ1-2; 7 bases are shared with TRBD1. CDR1 is LNHDA and CDR2 is SQIVND in the germline V gene (reference sequence). Unmatched junction bases numbered 8, after V lost 8 bases and J lost 2 bases. The CDR3 is 14 residues long. The CDR3, as DNA: TGTGCCAGTCGCCGGGACAGTTTAAACTATGGCTACACCTTC. Translated: CASRRDSLNYGYTF. The full variable domain, rest sourced from reference TRBV19 and TRBJ1-2, is DGGITQSPKYLFRKEGQNVTLSCEQNLNHDAMYWYRQDPGQGLRLIYYSQIVNDFQKGDIAEGYSVSREKKESFPLTVTSAQKNPTAFYLCASRRDSLNYGYTFGSGTRLTVV.

The chain has TRBV6-6 and TRBJ2-7, with TRBD1 identical over 9 bases. This CDR3 contains 12 residues. The germline gives CDR1 MNHNY, CDR2 SVGAGI (reference sequence). Trimming cost V 5 bases and J 7 bases; bases outside gene matches: 3. The CDR3 nucleotides are TGTGCCAGCAGTGACAGGGGGAATGAGCAGTACTTC. Protein sequence: CASSDRGNEQYF.

The rearrangement links TRBV19 to TRBJ2-1, with TRBD2 matching over 7 bases. The length of the CDR3 is 17 residues. Germline CDR1 is LNHDA and CDR2 is SQIVND (reference sequence). J was trimmed by 0 bases and V by 7 bases; bases with no gene match: 12. CDR3 residues: CASIKSGVLFSYNEQFF. The CDR3 region has the DNA TGTGCCAGTATTAAAAGCGGGGTTCTTTTCTCCTACAATGAGCAGTTCTTC.